This TCR beta chain was observed in a study of T-cell reconstitution after alpha-beta-depleted transplantation in children (TCRdb year 2016). About the study as a whole: The study quantitatively tracked T-cell immune reconstitution after TCRalphabeta/CD19-depleted allogeneic hematopoietic cell transplantation in children using TCR repertoire profiling.

Results and caveats for the whole study, not just this receptor: About two months after transplant, the apparently early recovery of alphabetaT-cell counts reportedly depended on just several hundred clones that had expanded rapidly and came from non-depleted graft cells. In some patients, the high TCRbeta diversity seen at day 60 was put down to recipient T cells and intrathymic progenitors that had survived conditioning. Over subsequent months, a decline in hyperexpanded clone frequencies was noted, and after one year, T-cell counts and TCRbeta diversity were mostly ascribed to newly produced T cells.

The library was prepared using PCR. The data were produced on an Illumina HiSeq 2500. TCR libraries were prepared with molecular barcoding, using unique molecular identifiers to normalize TCRbeta repertoire quantification. Starting from the raw public reads, TCRdb applied fastp trimming at Q25, assembled clones with MiXCR and retained in-frame beta chains. Every CDR3 protein is listed once, alongside the most common genes and DNA of its rows. The sample data list fewer than 550,000 distinct CDR3 sequences, and roughly an eighth of these were observed just once. 14% of the sample is held by the ten biggest clonotypes. Details on this clonotype: It has no known antigen specificity. It has no much larger one-base neighbor in the sample; base qualities were not kept.

The sample's treatment or condition label, decoded: allogeneic hematopoietic cell transplantation with graft depleted of TCRalphabeta T cells and CD19 B cells. The transplant recipients were children given TCRalphabeta/CD19-depleted allogeneic hematopoietic cell grafts. CDR1 and CDR2 are read off the germline V gene as MDHEN and SYDVKM. The germline V and J ends show losses of 7 bases and 4 bases respectively, and no gene match explains 11 bases of the junction. The CDR3, from cysteine to phenylalanine, totals 16 residues. The entry retains the CDR3 DNA only, 48 bases that are in frame from base 1. The chain employs TRBV28 and TRBJ2-1, with 9 bases aligning to TRBD2. The receptor was isolated from a female patient aged 2-10 years who had a stem cell transplant for aplastic anemia, so the T cells may come from the graft donor. The input for sequencing was PBMCs, mostly from graft donor cells, taken 180 days after TCRalphabeta/CD19-depleted stem cell transplant. The DNA sequence is TGTGCCAGCAATGGGGATAGCGGGGGATTTTACAATGAGCAGTTCTTC. Its protein reads: CASNGDSGGFYNEQFF.